A selection of T cell receptor beta chains follows, all from one sample in a study of blood T cell repertoires in COVID-19. Measured with immunoSEQ multiplex PCR; TCRdb has only the in-frame clones, and not every one. The sample has fewer than 150,000 clones; around 87% are singletons. The material sequenced was peripheral blood. All receptors come from a human donor in a cohort sampled during active COVID-19. Each CDR3 is given with its conserved first and last residue. A D gene is named only where the DNA matches it firmly. Expanded clones get a size class; other rows say once, few or many, or leave the size out.

J	size	V	D	DNA	CDR3
TRBJ1-6	once	TRBV9	TRBD1	TGTGCCAGCAGCAAAACAGGGGGCCAATCACCCCTCCACTTT	CASSKTGGQSPLHF
TRBJ1-1	-	TRBV29-1	TRBD1	TGCAGCGTCCTAAAAGTGGGACAGGGTCCGCCTGAAGCTTTCTTT	CSVLKVGQGPPEAFF
TRBJ1-5	few	TRBV6-2/TRBV6-3	TRBD1	TGTGCCAGCAGTTACGGACAGGGGTCTGGTCAGCCCCAGCATTTT	CASSYGQGSGQPQHF
TRBJ2-6	once	TRBV11-3	-	TGTGCCAGCAGCTTAGGTACTGGGGCCAACGTCCTGACTTTC	CASSLGTGANVLTF
TRBJ1-2	-	TRBV27	-	TGTGCCAGCAGTCCTCCGGGTCCTAACTATGGCTACACCTTC	CASSPPGPNYGYTF
TRBJ1-2	once	TRBV27	-	TGTGCCAGCAGTTCACAGGGTGGTGGCTACACCTTC	CASSSQGGGYTF
TRBJ2-5	once	TRBV5-1	TRBD1	TGCGCCAGCGGACTTACAGGGGGAGAGACCCAGTACTTC	CASGLTGGETQYF
TRBJ2-3	-	TRBV19	TRBD1	TGTGCCAGTAGTTCGCCGTGGACAGGGTCAGATACGCAGTATTTT	CASSSPWTGSDTQYF
TRBJ1-2	-	TRBV19	-	TGTGCCAGTAGTACAAACGACAGGAACTATGGCTACACCTTC	CASSTNDRNYGYTF
TRBJ1-2	-	TRBV29-1	TRBD1	TGCAGCGCATGGGACAGCTATGGCTACACCTTC	CSAWDSYGYTF
TRBJ1-4	-	TRBV18	-	TGTGCCAGCTCACGGGGGGCTAATGAAAAACTGTTTTTT	CASSRGANEKLFF
TRBJ1-3	-	TRBV5-6	-	TGTGCCAGCAGCCCCGTCGAGCTAGCACCGTTGGATTTT	CASSPVELAPLDF
TRBJ2-7	-	TRBV20-1	-	TGCAGTGCTAGTTATGGATCGGGCGGACAATACTCCTACGAGCAGTACTTC	CSASYGSGGQYSYEQYF
TRBJ1-6	-	TRBV5-6	TRBD1	TGTGCCAGCAGCCTTCCCCCCCGGACAGGTGTTTCACCCCTCCACTTT	CASSLPPRTGVSPLHF
TRBJ2-2	-	TRBV11-2	TRBD1	TGTGCCAGCAGCTTGACAGGGGGCGAGTATACTCCCGGGGAGCTGTTTTTT	CASSLTGGEYTPGELFF
TRBJ1-6	few	TRBV11-3	-	TGTGCCAGCAGCTTAAAGAGAAATTCACCCCTCCACTTT	CASSLKRNSPLHF
TRBJ2-6	-	TRBV6-5	-	TGTGCCAGCAGTTTACAGGGAGCTGGGGCCAACGTCCTGACTTTC	CASSLQGAGANVLTF
TRBJ2-1	-	TRBV24-1	TRBD2	TGTGCCACCAGTGATTTCCTAGCGGGAGGCTTTGGTGAGCAGTTCTTC	CATSDFLAGGFGEQFF
TRBJ2-5	-	TRBV28	TRBD2	TGTGCCAGCGCTGGAGGACTAGCGGCAACGGAGACCCAGTACTTC	CASAGGLAATETQYF
TRBJ1-1	-	TRBV29-1	-	TGCAGCGTTCCAGGGTGGGGGAACACTGAAGCTTTCTTT	CSVPGWGNTEAFF
TRBJ1-5	few	TRBV18	-	TGTGCCAGCTCCAGACAGGAAAATCAGCCCCAGCATTTT	CASSRQENQPQHF
TRBJ2-7	-	TRBV18	TRBD1	TGTGCCAGCTCATCACAGGGGACCTACGAGCAGTACTTC	CASSSQGTYEQYF
TRBJ2-1	-	TRBV10-1	TRBD2	TGCGCCAGCAGTGAGTCTGCTAGCGGTAGCTCCTACAATGAGCAGTTCTTC	CASSESASGSSYNEQFF
TRBJ1-2	-	TRBV3-1/TRBV3-2	-	TGTGCCAGCAGCCCGGACAAGGTCAGGGGATTATTTGTCTTGGAGGGCTACACCTTC	CASSPDKVRGLFVLEGYTF
TRBJ1-1	-	TRBV21-1	-	TGTGCCAGCAGCAAAGCCGCCAGTAGCGGGGATATGAACACTGAAGCTTTCTTT	CASSKAASSGDMNTEAFF
TRBJ2-7	-	TRBV3-1/TRBV3-2	-	TGTGCCAGCAGCCAAGATCTGGGGGCTAGCTACGAGCAGTACTTC	CASSQDLGASYEQYF
TRBJ1-1	-	TRBV6-2/TRBV6-3	TRBD1	TGTGCCAGCAGTTACCATCCAGGGGGCCCCAACACTGAAGCTTTCTTT	CASSYHPGGPNTEAFF
TRBJ2-1	-	TRBV9	TRBD1	TGTGCCAGCACCATAGGGACAGAAATCTACAATGAGCAGTTCTTC	CASTIGTEIYNEQFF
TRBJ2-4	-	TRBV2	-	TGTGCCAGCAGTGAACTCAGAACAGCCAAAAACATTCAGTACTTC	CASSELRTAKNIQYF
TRBJ1-2	-	TRBV5-4	-	TGTGCCAGCAGCCCGAACCCACAGGGTGCCTATGGCTACACCTTC	CASSPNPQGAYGYTF
TRBJ2-3	-	TRBV5-6	-	TGTGCCAGCAGCTCCCCGAACGGGATCTGGGCGGCAGATACGCAGTATTTT	CASSSPNGIWAADTQYF
TRBJ2-5	once	TRBV11-1	TRBD2	TGTGCCAGCAGTTTCGGACTAGCGGGGCAAGAGACCCAGTACTTC	CASSFGLAGQETQYF
TRBJ1-2	-	TRBV29-1	-	TGCAGCGGTGAGACGGAGGATGGCTACACCTTC	CSGETEDGYTF
TRBJ2-2	-	TRBV12-5	-	TGTGCTAGTGCCCTATACGCCTTGTTCACCGGGGAGCTGTTTTTT	CASALYALFTGELFF
TRBJ2-7	-	TRBV3-1/TRBV3-2	-	TGTGCCAGCAGCCAAGAAGGAGGGATCTACGAGCAGTACTTC	CASSQEGGIYEQYF
TRBJ2-7	-	TRBV24-1	TRBD1	TGTGCCACCAGTGATTTTAACAGGGGGATCTACGAGCAGTACTTC	CATSDFNRGIYEQYF
TRBJ2-1	-	TRBV13	TRBD2	TGTGCCAGCAGCGCTAGACTAGCGGTCCAGCCCTCCTACAATGAGCAGTTCTTC	CASSARLAVQPSYNEQFF
TRBJ1-5	once	TRBV19	-	TGTGCCAGTAGTATCAGTTATAGCAATCAGCCCCAGCATTTT	CASSISYSNQPQHF
TRBJ2-1	-	TRBV5-1	-	TGCGCCAGCAGCTCCCCGTCGCGGGGACTCAATGAGCAGTTCTTC	CASSSPSRGLNEQFF
TRBJ2-2	-	TRBV11-2	-	TGTGCCAGCAGCTCCGACCGTACCGGGACTTCAACCGGGGAGCTGTTTTTT	CASSSDRTGTSTGELFF
TRBJ2-2	-	TRBV3-1/TRBV3-2	-	TGTGCCAGCAGCCAAGACCGGCTAGCCTCCGGGGAGCTGTTTTTT	CASSQDRLASGELFF
TRBJ1-3	-	TRBV6-5	TRBD1	TGTGCCAGCGTCAGGGGGGCTGGAAACACCATATATTTT	CASVRGAGNTIYF
TRBJ2-5	-	TRBV24-1	TRBD2	TGTGCCACTTCTGGGCGATACGGGAGGGCCGAAGAGACCCAGTACTTC	CATSGRYGRAEETQYF
TRBJ1-1	once	TRBV15	-	TGTGCCACCAGCCACAATGTCGGGGTTATCACTGAAGCTTTCTTT	CATSHNVGVITEAFF
TRBJ2-3	-	TRBV2	TRBD2	TGTGCCAGCACCAGACTAGCCACGCAGTATTTT	CASTRLATQYF
TRBJ2-3	-	TRBV5-1	TRBD2	TGCGCCAGCAGCTCGGGACTAGCGGGTGGCACAGATACGCAGTATTTT	CASSSGLAGGTDTQYF
TRBJ1-3	-	TRBV11-2	-	TGTGCCAGCAGCTTAGATCAAGGAAACACCATATATTTT	CASSLDQGNTIYF
TRBJ2-1	-	TRBV3-1/TRBV3-2	TRBD2	TGTGCCACTACCGGGACTAGCGGAACCAACTACAATGAGCAGTTCTTC	CATTGTSGTNYNEQFF
TRBJ1-4	-	TRBV28	-	TGTGCCAGCAGTGCCGTGGGGGCATCTGGGGAAAAACTGTTTTTT	CASSAVGASGEKLFF
TRBJ2-7	-	TRBV7-9	TRBD2	TGTGCCAGCAGCTTAACTAGCGGGGTCGGTGAGCAGTACTTC	CASSLTSGVGEQYF
TRBJ2-4	-	TRBV5-4	-	TGTGCCAGCAGCTCGGGGGTAGAAAACATTCAGTACTTC	CASSSGVENIQYF
TRBJ1-1	-	TRBV5-1	-	TGCGCCAGCAGCTTGGCGCTGGGGGCGGCCCAACACACTGAAGCTTTCTTT	CASSLALGAAQHTEAFF
TRBJ2-7	-	TRBV20-1	-	TGCAGTGCTACAGGGCCCTACGAGCAGTACTTC	CSATGPYEQYF
TRBJ2-1	-	TRBV7-2	-	TGTGCCAGCAGCCCGCGGGGAGGAGCGGCTTTTTACAATGAGCAGTTCTTC	CASSPRGGAAFYNEQFF
TRBJ1-2	-	TRBV19	TRBD1	TGTGCCAGTAGTATTGCCCTCCTCCGGGACAGGGCATATGGCTACACCTTC	CASSIALLRDRAYGYTF